The 3 T cell receptor beta chains reported below all come from one sample, sequenced in a study of blood T cell repertoires in COVID-19. The protocol was immunoSEQ multiplex PCR, while the TCRdb copy is restricted to in-frame clones and leaves out a portion. The sample includes 55,000 to 90,000 clones, about four fifths seen only once; the top ten take more than 0.7%. Sequenced material: peripheral blood. The receptors derive from a woman aged 65 to 85 with acute or convalescent COVID-19.

The chain is built from TRBV19 and TRBJ1-2, with 7 bases lining up with TRBD1. The CDR3 is made up of 12 amino acids. The ends lost 9 bases at V and 4 bases at J; junction bases unmatched: 5. CDR1 and CDR2 from the germline V gene are LNHDA and SQIVND (reference sequence). CDR3: CASEQGSYGYTF. The CDR3 bases are TGTGCCAGCGAACAGGGGAGCTATGGCTACACCTTC. The variable domain in full, with the rest retrieved from reference TRBV19 and TRBJ1-2, is DGGITQSPKYLFRKEGQNVTLSCEQNLNHDAMYWYRQDPGQGLRLIYYSQIVNDFQKGDIAEGYSVSREKKESFPLTVTSAQKNPTAFYLCASEQGSYGYTFGSGTRLTVV.

This rearrangement joins TRBV6-5 to TRBJ2-7; TRBD2 agrees at 10 bases. Per the germline V gene, CDR1 is MNHEY and CDR2 is SVGAGI. V trimming: 6 bases; J trimming: 5 bases; junction bases outside the gene matches: 4. This CDR3 has 13 amino acids. The CDR3 region has the DNA TGTGCCAGCAGGGTAGCGGGAGGCGACGAGCAGTACTTC. Its translation: CASRVAGGDEQYF.

This clone has just a few counts. This sequence joins TRBV19 and TRBJ2-3; D is perhaps TRBD2 (5 bases). CDR3 length equals 14 residues. Germline CDR1 LNHDA, CDR2 SQIVND (reference sequence). Trimming left V 5 bases short and J 0 bases short, with 9 bases between. The CDR3 spells CASSSGLSTDTQYF. The CDR3 bases are TGTGCCAGTAGTTCTGGACTGAGCACAGATACGCAGTATTTT. Using reference TRBV19 and TRBJ2-3 for the parts outside the CDR3, the full variable domain is DGGITQSPKYLFRKEGQNVTLSCEQNLNHDAMYWYRQDPGQGLRLIYYSQIVNDFQKGDIAEGYSVSREKKESFPLTVTSAQKNPTAFYLCASSSGLSTDTQYFGPGTRLTVL.